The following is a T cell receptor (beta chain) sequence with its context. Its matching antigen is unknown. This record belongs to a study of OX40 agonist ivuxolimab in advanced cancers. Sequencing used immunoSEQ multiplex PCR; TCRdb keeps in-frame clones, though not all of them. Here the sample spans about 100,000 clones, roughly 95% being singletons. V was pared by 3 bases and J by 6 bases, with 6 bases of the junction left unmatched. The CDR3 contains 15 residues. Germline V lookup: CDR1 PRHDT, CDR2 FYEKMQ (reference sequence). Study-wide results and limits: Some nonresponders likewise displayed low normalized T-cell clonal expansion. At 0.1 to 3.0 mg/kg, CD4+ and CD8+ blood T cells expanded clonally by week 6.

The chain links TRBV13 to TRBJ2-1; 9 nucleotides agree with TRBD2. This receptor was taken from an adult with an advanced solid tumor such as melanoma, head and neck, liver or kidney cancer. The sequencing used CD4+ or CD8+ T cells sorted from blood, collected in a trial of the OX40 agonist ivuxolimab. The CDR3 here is CASSFAGGPRNEQFF. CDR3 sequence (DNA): TGTGCCAGCAGCTTCGCGGGAGGGCCGCGCAATGAGCAGTTCTTC.